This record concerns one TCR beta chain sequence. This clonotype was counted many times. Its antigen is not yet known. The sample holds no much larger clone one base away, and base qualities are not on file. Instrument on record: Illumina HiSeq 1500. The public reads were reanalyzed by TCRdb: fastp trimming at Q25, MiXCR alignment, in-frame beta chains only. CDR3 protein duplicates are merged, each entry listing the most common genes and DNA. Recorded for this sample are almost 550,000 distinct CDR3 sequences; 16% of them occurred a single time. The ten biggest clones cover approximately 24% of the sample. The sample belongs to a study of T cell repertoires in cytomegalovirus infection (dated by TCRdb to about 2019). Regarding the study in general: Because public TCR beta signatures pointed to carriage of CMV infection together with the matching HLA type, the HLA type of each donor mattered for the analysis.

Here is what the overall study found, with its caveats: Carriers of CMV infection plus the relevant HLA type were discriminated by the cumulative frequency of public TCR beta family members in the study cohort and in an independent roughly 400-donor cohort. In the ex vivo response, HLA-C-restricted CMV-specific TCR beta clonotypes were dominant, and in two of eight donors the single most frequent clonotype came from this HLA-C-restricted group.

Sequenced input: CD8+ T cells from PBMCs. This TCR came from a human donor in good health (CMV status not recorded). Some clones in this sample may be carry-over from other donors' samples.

The DNA is as follows: TGTGCCAGTAAACAGGCCCTGGGGAAATATGGCGGGGAGCTGTTTTTT. It is translated as CASKQALGKYGGELFF. Recombination linked TRBV19 to TRBJ2-2; a weak D assignment points to TRBD1 (5 bases agree). V loses 7 bases of germline sequence and J loses 7 bases, and the interval between the two ends is 22 bases. The germline V gene (reference sequence) supplies CDR1 LNHDA and CDR2 SQIVND. Taken from cysteine to phenylalanine, the CDR3 has 16 residues. The retained sequence is limited to the CDR3, 48 bases, with the frame set at the first base.